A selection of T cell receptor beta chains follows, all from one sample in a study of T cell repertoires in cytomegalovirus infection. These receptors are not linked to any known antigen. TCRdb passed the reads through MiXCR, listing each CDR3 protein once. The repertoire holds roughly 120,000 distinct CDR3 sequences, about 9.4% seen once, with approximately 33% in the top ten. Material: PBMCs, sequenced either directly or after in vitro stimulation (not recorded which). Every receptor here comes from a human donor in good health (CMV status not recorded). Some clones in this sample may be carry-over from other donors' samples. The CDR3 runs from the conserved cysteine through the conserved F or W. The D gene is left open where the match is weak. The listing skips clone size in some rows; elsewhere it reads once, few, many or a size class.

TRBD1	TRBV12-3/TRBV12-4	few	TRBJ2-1	TGTGCCAGCAGTTTCAGGGGACAGCCTTACAATGAGCAGTTCTTC	CASSFRGQPYNEQFF
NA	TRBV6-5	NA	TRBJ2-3	TGTGCCAGCAGCCCATACCCCAGGGACGCATCGGATACGCAGTATTTT	CASSPYPRDASDTQYF
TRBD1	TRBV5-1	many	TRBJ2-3	TGCGCCAGCAGCCCCGGGACAGACATTAGCACAGATACGCAGTATTTT	CASSPGTDISTDTQYF
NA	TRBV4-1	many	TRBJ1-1	TGCGCCAGCAGCCAGGGGGCGGGGGGGATTAACACTGAAGCTTTCTTT	CASSQGAGGINTEAFF
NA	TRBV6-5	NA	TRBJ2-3	TGTGCCAGCAGTTACAGGGAATATGCAGATACGCAGTATTTT	CASSYREYADTQYF
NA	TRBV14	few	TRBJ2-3	TGTGCCAGCAGCCCCAGCGGAAGCCTCACAGATACGCAGTATTTT	CASSPSGSLTDTQYF
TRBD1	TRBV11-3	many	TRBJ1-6	TGTGCCAGCAGCATGGACAGGGGCCTCCCCGGGAATTCACCCCTCCACTTT	CASSMDRGLPGNSPLHF
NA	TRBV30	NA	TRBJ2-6	TGTGCCTGGAGTCCCACCGAGGGAGGGGCCAACGTCCTGACTTTC	CAWSPTEGGANVLTF
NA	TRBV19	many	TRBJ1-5	TGTGCCAGTAGTATAGAGAGTAATCAGCCCCAGCATTTT	CASSIESNQPQHF
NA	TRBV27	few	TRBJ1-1	TGTGCCAGCAGCCTCAGGATAACGAACACTGAAGCTTTCTTT	CASSLRITNTEAFF
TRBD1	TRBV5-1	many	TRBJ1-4	TGCGCCAGCAGCCTCCGGGACAGGGATGAAAAACTGTTTTTT	CASSLRDRDEKLFF
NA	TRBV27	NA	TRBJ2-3	TGTGCCAGCAGTTCGCAGGGGACGCAGTATTTT	CASSSQGTQYF
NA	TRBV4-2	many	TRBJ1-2	TGTGCCAGCAGCCAGACGGAATGGAAGGGCTACACCTTC	CASSQTEWKGYTF
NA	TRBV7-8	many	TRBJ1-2	TGTGCCAGCAGCTTAGTGCTTCGGCAGACGGCTAACTATGGCTACACCTTC	CASSLVLRQTANYGYTF
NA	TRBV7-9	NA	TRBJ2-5	TGTGCCAGCAGCTTTGGCGAAGAGACCCAGTACTTC	CASSFGEETQYF
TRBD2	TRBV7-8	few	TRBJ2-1	TGTGCCAGCAGCTTACGCAGCGGGAGCAAGTTTTACAATGAGCAGTTCTTC	CASSLRSGSKFYNEQFF
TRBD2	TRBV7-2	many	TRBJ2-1	TGTGCCAGCAGCTTACTCCCATCGGGAGGGATGGATGAGCAGTTCTTC	CASSLLPSGGMDEQFF
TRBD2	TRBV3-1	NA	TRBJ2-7	TGTGCCAGCAGCCTAGCCGGGACTAGAAGCTACGAGCAGTACTTC	CASSLAGTRSYEQYF
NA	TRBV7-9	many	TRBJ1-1	TGTGCCAGCAGCCTCGTAGGACTGAACACTGAAGCTTTCTTT	CASSLVGLNTEAFF
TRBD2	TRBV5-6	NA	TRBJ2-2	TGTGCCAGCAGCAGAATAGCGGGAGTCAACACCGGGGAGCTGTTTTTT	CASSRIAGVNTGELFF
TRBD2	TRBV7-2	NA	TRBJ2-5	TGTGCCAGCAGCCTGACTAGCGGGTTTCAAGAGACCCAGTACTTC	CASSLTSGFQETQYF
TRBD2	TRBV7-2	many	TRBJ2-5	TGTGCCAGCAGCTTAGAGGCGGGAGGGCCAGGGGAGACCCAGTACTTC	CASSLEAGGPGETQYF
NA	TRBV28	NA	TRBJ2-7	TGTGCCAGCAGTTTCCCCCAGGGGGGGCGGGAGCAGTACTTC	CASSFPQGGREQYF
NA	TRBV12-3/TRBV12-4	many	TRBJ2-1	TGTGCCAGCAGCCCCACGAGCGGCTCCTACAATGAGCAGTTCTTC	CASSPTSGSYNEQFF
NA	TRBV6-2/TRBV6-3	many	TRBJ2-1	TGTGCCAGCGTACATGGGGACTTGTGGAATGAGCAGTTCTTC	CASVHGDLWNEQFF
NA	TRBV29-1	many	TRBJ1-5	NA	CSVATGAGRDF
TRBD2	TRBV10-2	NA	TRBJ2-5	TGCGCCAGCAGAGGACTAGCGGGAGAAGAGACCCAGTACTTC	CASRGLAGEETQYF
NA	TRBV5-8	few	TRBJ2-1	TGTGCCAGCAGCTTAAGAGCGGGCCGTTACAATGAGCAGTTCTTC	CASSLRAGRYNEQFF
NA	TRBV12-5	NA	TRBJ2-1	TGTGCTAGCCTAGGAGCGCGCAGTGAGCAGTTCTTC	CASLGARSEQFF
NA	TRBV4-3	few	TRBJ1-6	TGCGCCAGCAGCCAAGATCCAACAGCGAGCTATAATTCACCCCTCCACTTT	CASSQDPTASYNSPLHF
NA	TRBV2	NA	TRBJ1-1	TGTGCCCCTAAGGACGGGTGGTCTGCTGAAGCTTTCTTT	CAPKDGWSAEAFF
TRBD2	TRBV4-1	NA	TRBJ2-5	TGCGCCAGCAGCCAAGAAAGCGGGAGTCCAGAGACCCAGTACTTC	CASSQESGSPETQYF
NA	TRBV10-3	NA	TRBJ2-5	TGTGCCATCAGTGAGCCATCCCTACGAGAGACCCAGTACTTC	CAISEPSLRETQYF
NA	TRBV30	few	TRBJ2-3	TGTGCCTGGAGTGTAGGGCAGGGTGCAGATACGCAGTATTTT	CAWSVGQGADTQYF
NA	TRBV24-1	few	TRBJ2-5	TGTGCCACCAGTGAGCAGGGGCGGGAGACCCAGTACTTC	CATSEQGRETQYF
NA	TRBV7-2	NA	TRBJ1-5	TGTGCCAGCAGCTTAGATATGGTGGCTCATCAGCCCCAGCATTTT	CASSLDMVAHQPQHF
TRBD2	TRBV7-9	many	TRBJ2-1	TGTGCCAGCAGCGAAGAAAGCGGGAGACTATACAATGAGCAGTTCTTC	CASSEESGRLYNEQFF
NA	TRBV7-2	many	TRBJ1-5	TGTGCCAGCAGCTTAGAATGGGCAGGGAATCAGCCCCAGCATTTT	CASSLEWAGNQPQHF
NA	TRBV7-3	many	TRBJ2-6	TGTGCCAGCAGCGAGATCAAACAGGGCGATTCCTCTGGGGCCAACGTCCTGACTTTC	CASSEIKQGDSSGANVLTF
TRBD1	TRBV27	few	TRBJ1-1	TGTGCCAGCAGTCCGCTGGGCCAGGGGGGTTCTGAAGCTTTCTTT	CASSPLGQGGSEAFF